This TCR beta chain was sequenced for a study of cytomegalovirus exposure and HLA in healthy donors. The table lists this clone with a few counts. The trim removed 5 bases at V and 4 bases at J, leaving 7 bases unmatched. The CDR3 length is 15 residues. Germline CDR1 and CDR2: SGHDT and YYEEEE. PCR used 60 Vbeta primers and 13 Jbeta primers. The method was immunoSEQ multiplex PCR; TCRdb's version includes in-frame clones alone and lacks a portion of them. This table has some 120,000 clones, about 81% appearing once. The TCR comes from a woman in her forties or fifties in good health and CMV-seropositive. The sequenced material came from PBMCs. The chain joins TRBV5-6 to TRBJ1-4, with 8 positions matching TRBD1. In DNA form, the CDR3 reads TGTGCCAGCAGAACGACAGGGGAGGGTAATGAAAAACTGTTTTTT. Translating gives CASRTTGEGNEKLFF.